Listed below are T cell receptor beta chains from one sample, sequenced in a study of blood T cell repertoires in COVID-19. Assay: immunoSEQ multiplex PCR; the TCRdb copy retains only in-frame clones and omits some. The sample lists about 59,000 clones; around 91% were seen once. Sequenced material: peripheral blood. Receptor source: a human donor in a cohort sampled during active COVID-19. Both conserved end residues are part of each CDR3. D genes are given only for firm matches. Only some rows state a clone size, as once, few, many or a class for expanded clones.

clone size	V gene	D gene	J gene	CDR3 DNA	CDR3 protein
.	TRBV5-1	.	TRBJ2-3	TGCGCCAGCAGCTTCCGGGGGAGGCACTCAGATACGCAGTATTTT	CASSFRGRHSDTQYF
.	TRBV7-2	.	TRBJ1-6	TGTGCCAGCAGCTTAGGGGTCAGGGGTTCCCTCCACTTT	CASSLGVRGSLHF
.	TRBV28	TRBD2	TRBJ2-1	TGTGCCAGCAGTGCAAGGAAGAGGGGGGGACTAGCGGCTGACTACAATGAGCAGTTCTTC	CASSARKRGGLAADYNEQFF
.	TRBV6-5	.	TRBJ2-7	TGTGCCAGCAGGAGCTACAGAAGCTCCTACGAGCAGTACTTC	CASRSYRSSYEQYF
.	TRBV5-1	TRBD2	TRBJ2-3	TGCGCCAGCAGCTTGTTTACCCAGCGGGATATGGATACGCAGTATTTT	CASSLFTQRDMDTQYF
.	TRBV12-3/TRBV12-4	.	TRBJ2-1	TGTGCCAGCAGTTTTTTGACGGAGGGAGAGCAGTTCTTC	CASSFLTEGEQFF
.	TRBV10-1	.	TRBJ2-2	TGCGCCAGCAGTAGGACAGTTACGAACACCGGGGAGCTGTTTTTT	CASSRTVTNTGELFF
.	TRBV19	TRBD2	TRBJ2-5	TGTGCCAGTTCGGGACTAGCGGCACCAGAGACCCAGTACTTC	CASSGLAAPETQYF
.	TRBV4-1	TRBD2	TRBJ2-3	TGCGCCAGCAGCCCCCGACGTAGCGGGAGAGTCAGCACAGATACGCAGTATTTT	CASSPRRSGRVSTDTQYF
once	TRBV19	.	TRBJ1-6	TGTGCCAGTAGTGACAAGAGCTCCTATAATTCACCCCTCCACTTT	CASSDKSSYNSPLHF
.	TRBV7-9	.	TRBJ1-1	TGTGCCAGCAGCTTAACCGGGAACACTGAAGCTTTCTTT	CASSLTGNTEAFF
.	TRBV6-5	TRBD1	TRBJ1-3	TGTGCCAGCAGAGAGACAGGGGACCTTGGAAACACCATATATTTT	CASRETGDLGNTIYF
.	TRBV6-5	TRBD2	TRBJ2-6	TGTGCCAGCAGTTTGCGGGAGGCAGGGGCCAACGTCCTGACTTTC	CASSLREAGANVLTF
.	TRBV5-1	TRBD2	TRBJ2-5	TGCGCCAGCAGCGTGATGACTAGCCCTAATACCCAGTACTTC	CASSVMTSPNTQYF
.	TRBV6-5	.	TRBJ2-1	TGTGCCAGCAGCTCCCCCTACGGCTCCTACAATGAGCAGTTCTTC	CASSSPYGSYNEQFF
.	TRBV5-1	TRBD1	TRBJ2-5	TGCGCCAGCAGCCTAGGACAGGGTCAGGAGACCCAGTACTTC	CASSLGQGQETQYF
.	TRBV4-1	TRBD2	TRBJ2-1	TGCGCCAGCAGCCAAGATACGACTAGCGGATACAATGAGCAGTTCTTC	CASSQDTTSGYNEQFF
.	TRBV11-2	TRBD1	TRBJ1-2	TGTGCCAGCAGCTTCTTTTCACAGGGGATGATGAACTATGGCTACACCTTC	CASSFFSQGMMNYGYTF
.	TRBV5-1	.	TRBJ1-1	TGCGCCAGCAGCTTGGTAGGGGTCGACACTGAAGCTTTCTTT	CASSLVGVDTEAFF
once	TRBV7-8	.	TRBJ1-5	TGTGCCAGCAGCTCCGGGGGTCAGCCCCAGCATTTT	CASSSGGQPQHF
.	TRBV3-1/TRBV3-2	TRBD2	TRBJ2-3	TGTGCCAGCAGCCTTACCAGCGGGGGTCCAGATACGCAGTATTTT	CASSLTSGGPDTQYF
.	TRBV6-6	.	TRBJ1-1	TGTGCCAGCAGCAAGGGGCTTGAAGCTTTCTTT	CASSKGLEAFF
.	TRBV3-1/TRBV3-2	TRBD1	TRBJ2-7	TGTGCCAGCAGCCGGGCAGGGGGCGGTTACGAGCAGTACTTC	CASSRAGGGYEQYF
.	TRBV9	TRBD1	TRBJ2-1	TGTGCCAGCAGCCCCTACAGGGGACCCTACAATGAGCAGTTCTTC	CASSPYRGPYNEQFF
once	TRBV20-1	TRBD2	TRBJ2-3	TGCAGCACTAGTGGCCGTGGGAGCGGGGGGTTCACAGATACGCAGTATTTT	CSTSGRGSGGFTDTQYF
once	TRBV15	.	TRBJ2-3	TGTGCCACCAGCAGAGATGCCCGGGGGGCCGGCACAGATACGCAGTATTTT	CATSRDARGAGTDTQYF
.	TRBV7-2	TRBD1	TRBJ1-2	TGTGCCAGCAGCTTCGGAATTTCAGGGGGCGGCTACACCTTC	CASSFGISGGGYTF
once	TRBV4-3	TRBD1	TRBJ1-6	TGCGCCAGCAGCCAAGTAGGGGGCGATTCACCCCTCCACTTT	CASSQVGGDSPLHF
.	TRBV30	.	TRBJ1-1	TGTGCCTGGAGTCGGGGAGGAACTGAAGCTTTCTTT	CAWSRGGTEAFF
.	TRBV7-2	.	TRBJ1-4	TGTGCCAGCAGCTTAGCGGCCGCCGCTTACGAAAAACTGTTTTTT	CASSLAAAAYEKLFF
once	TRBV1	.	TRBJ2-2	TGCACCAGCAGCCAAGACCTAGCGGGAGAGGGATTGGGCGGGGAGCTGTTTTTT	CTSSQDLAGEGLGGELFF
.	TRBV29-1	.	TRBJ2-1	TGCAGCGTTGAATCCCCCGGGTCTTCATACAATGAGCAGTTCTTC	CSVESPGSSYNEQFF
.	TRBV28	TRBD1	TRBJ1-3	TGTGCCAGCAGTTTGGCCGGGGACAGGGAAGCTGGAAACACCATATATTTT	CASSLAGDREAGNTIYF
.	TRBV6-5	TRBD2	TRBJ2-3	TGTGCCAGCAGAGTTCCGGGACTAGCGGCAGATACGCAGTATTTT	CASRVPGLAADTQYF
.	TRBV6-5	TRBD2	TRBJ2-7	TGTGCCAGCAGTTTAGGCGGGGAGGGTCAGGACGAGCAGTACTTC	CASSLGGEGQDEQYF
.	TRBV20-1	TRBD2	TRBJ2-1	TGCAGTGCTAGTTGGATCGCTAGCGGGAGGGGCGATGAGCAGTTCTTC	CSASWIASGRGDEQFF
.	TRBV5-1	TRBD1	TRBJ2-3	TGCGCCAGCAGCGAGGACAGGGGCACAGATACGCAGTATTTT	CASSEDRGTDTQYF
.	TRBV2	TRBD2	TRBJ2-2	TGTGCCAGCAGTGCTACCCCGGGACTAGCGGGAGTAGCGAACACCGGGGAGCTGTTTTTT	CASSATPGLAGVANTGELFF
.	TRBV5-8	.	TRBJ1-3	TGTGCCAGCAGCCGCACAGGCTACGACTCTGGAAACACCATATATTTT	CASSRTGYDSGNTIYF
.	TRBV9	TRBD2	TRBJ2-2	TGTGCCAGCAGCTCCCGGACTAGCCCCGGGGAGCTGTTTTTT	CASSSRTSPGELFF
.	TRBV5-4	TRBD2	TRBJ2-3	TGTGCCAGCAGCTTCGCTAGCGGGAGTGGAGGCACAGATACGCAGTATTTT	CASSFASGSGGTDTQYF
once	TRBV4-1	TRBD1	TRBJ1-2	TGCGCCAGCAGCCTCGACTCCTGGACAGGATCGTATGGCTACACCTTC	CASSLDSWTGSYGYTF
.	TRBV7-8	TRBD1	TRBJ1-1	TGTGCCAGCAGCTGGGTCAGGGGGCGTTCCTCGAACACTGAAGCTTTCTTT	CASSWVRGRSSNTEAFF
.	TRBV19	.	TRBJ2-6	TGTGCCAGTAACTCGCACGGGGGTGGGGCCAACGTCCTGACTTTC	CASNSHGGGANVLTF
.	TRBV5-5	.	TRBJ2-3	TGTGCCAGCAGCTTGCCCCGGGCGGGGAGCACAGATACGCAGTATTTT	CASSLPRAGSTDTQYF
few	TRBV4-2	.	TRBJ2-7	TGTGCCAGCAGCCAAGACCGGGACTCATACCCCTACGAGCAGTACTTC	CASSQDRDSYPYEQYF
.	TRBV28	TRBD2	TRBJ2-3	TGTGCCAGCAGCTTTGGGACTAGCGGCACAGATACGCAGTATTTT	CASSFGTSGTDTQYF
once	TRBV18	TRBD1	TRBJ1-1	TGTGCCAGCTCACCACCGGGGGGGACAGGGGTTCGCTCGAACACTGAAGCTTTCTTT	CASSPPGGTGVRSNTEAFF
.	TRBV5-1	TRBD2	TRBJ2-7	TGCGCCAGCAGCTCGACGGGGAGGGGTGACGAGCAGTACTTC	CASSSTGRGDEQYF
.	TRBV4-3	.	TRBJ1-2	TGCGCCAGCAGCCACTTGGCCCTCCCCTGGGGCTACACCTTC	CASSHLALPWGYTF
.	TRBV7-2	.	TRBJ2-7	TGTGCCAGCAGCTTATTTCAGTACGAGCAGTACTTC	CASSLFQYEQYF
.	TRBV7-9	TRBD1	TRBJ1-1	TGTGCCAGCAGCCCGCGGACAGGGAACACTGAAGCTTTCTTT	CASSPRTGNTEAFF
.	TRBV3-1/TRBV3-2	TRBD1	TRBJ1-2	TGTGCCAGCAGCGGGGGACAGGATGGCTACACCTTC	CASSGGQDGYTF